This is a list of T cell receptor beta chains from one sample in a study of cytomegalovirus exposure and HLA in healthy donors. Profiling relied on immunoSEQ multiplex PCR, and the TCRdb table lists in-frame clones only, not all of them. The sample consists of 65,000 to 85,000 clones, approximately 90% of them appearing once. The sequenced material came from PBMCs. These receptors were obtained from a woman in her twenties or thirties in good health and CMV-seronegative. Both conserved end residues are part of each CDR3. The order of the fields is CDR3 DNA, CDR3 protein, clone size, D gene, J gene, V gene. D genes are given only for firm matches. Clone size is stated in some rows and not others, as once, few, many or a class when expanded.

TGTGCCAGCAGTTCAAACTTTATGGACTTC | CASSSNFMDF | NA | NA | TRBJ2-7 | TRBV28
TGTGCCAGCAGCCAAGATCAGGGGTTAACGCAGTATTTT | CASSQDQGLTQYF | NA | NA | TRBJ2-3 | TRBV14
TGTGCCAGTAAACGGCAGGCTACCTACGAGCAGTACTTC | CASKRQATYEQYF | NA | NA | TRBJ2-7 | TRBV19
TGCGCCAGCAGCAAACACAGGGGGCGCGATCAGGGCGAGCAGTACTTC | CASSKHRGRDQGEQYF | few | TRBD1 | TRBJ2-7 | TRBV4-3
TGTGCCAGCAGTTACTCGATTTGGGCCCCTGAAGCTTTCTTT | CASSYSIWAPEAFF | NA | NA | TRBJ1-1 | TRBV6-5
TGCGCCAGCAGCCCCCCGATTCGTGCGGGAGAGACCGGGGAGCTGTTTTTT | CASSPPIRAGETGELFF | NA | TRBD2 | TRBJ2-2 | TRBV4-1
TGTGCCAGCAGCCCTGGGACAGACGAGGTGAAACTGTTTTTT | CASSPGTDEVKLFF | few | TRBD1 | TRBJ1-4 | TRBV28
TGTGCCAGCAGTTCCGGGAGGGATGAGCAGTTCTTC | CASSSGRDEQFF | NA | TRBD2 | TRBJ2-1 | TRBV28
TGTGCCAGGGGGAGGCAGCTCTCTGGGGCCAACGTCCTGACTTTC | CARGRQLSGANVLTF | NA | NA | TRBJ2-6 | TRBV2
TGTGCCAGCAGTGGCGGACAGGGGCGGACTGAAGCTTTCTTT | CASSGGQGRTEAFF | NA | TRBD1 | TRBJ1-1 | TRBV6-1
TGTGCCAGCAGTTACGGGGCTAGCGGAGCCTACGAGCAGTACTTC | CASSYGASGAYEQYF | NA | TRBD2 | TRBJ2-7 | TRBV6-5
TGCGCCAGCAGTGAACGGGGGAGGTCCTACGAGCAGTACTTC | CASSERGRSYEQYF | NA | NA | TRBJ2-7 | TRBV5-1
TGTGCCAGCAGCTTAGATAGTTCGGACAGGCAAAGGAATGAGCAGTTCTTC | CASSLDSSDRQRNEQFF | NA | TRBD1 | TRBJ2-1 | TRBV11-3
TGTGCCACCGCGGAAATAGAGACCCAGTACTTC | CATAEIETQYF | NA | NA | TRBJ2-5 | TRBV10-3
TGTGCCAGCGGGGTAGCGGGAGGACGGGAGACCCAGTACTTC | CASGVAGGRETQYF | NA | TRBD2 | TRBJ2-5 | TRBV7-2
TGTGCCAGCACCCAGGGCAGGGGCGAGGTTGGCTACACCTTC | CASTQGRGEVGYTF | NA | NA | TRBJ1-2 | TRBV5-4
TGTTCCAGCAGCCCGACAGGGTTGGGACTGATGAACACTGAAGCTTTCTTT | CSSSPTGLGLMNTEAFF | NA | TRBD1 | TRBJ1-1 | TRBV7-9
TGCGCCAGCAAAAAAATGCAGGGCAAGTACAATGAGCAGTTCTTC | CASKKMQGKYNEQFF | NA | NA | TRBJ2-1 | TRBV5-1
TGTGCCACCTCCGAACAGGGGGCATACGAGCAGTACTTC | CATSEQGAYEQYF | NA | TRBD1 | TRBJ2-7 | TRBV19
TGTGCCAGCAGGCTACAGGGTACTAATTCACCCCTCCACTTT | CASRLQGTNSPLHF | NA | NA | TRBJ1-6 | TRBV2
TGTGCCAGCAGTTTAATTCAGCGGTGGCCAAATGAGCAGTTCTTC | CASSLIQRWPNEQFF | NA | NA | TRBJ2-1 | TRBV27
TGCGCCAGCAGCCCCTCCTCCGGAGGGGAGACCCAGTACTTC | CASSPSSGGETQYF | NA | NA | TRBJ2-5 | TRBV4-1
TGTGCCAGCAGTTCATCCGGGACAGCGAACACTGAAGCTTTCTTT | CASSSSGTANTEAFF | NA | TRBD1 | TRBJ1-1 | TRBV28
TGTGCCAGCAGCTTAGGAGCGGGAGGACAGACCCAGTACTTC | CASSLGAGGQTQYF | NA | TRBD2 | TRBJ2-5 | TRBV7-2
TGTGCCAGCAGCCAAAACAGGGTCGGTGAGCAGTACTTC | CASSQNRVGEQYF | once | NA | TRBJ2-7 | TRBV7-6
TGTGCCAGCAGCGAGGGACTTCCCGTCTCTGGAAACACCATATATTTT | CASSEGLPVSGNTIYF | NA | NA | TRBJ1-3 | TRBV7-9
TGTGCCAGCAGTTTAGACTCTGGAAACACCATATATTTT | CASSLDSGNTIYF | NA | NA | TRBJ1-3 | TRBV6-5
TGTGCCACTTCAGGGGGTAACTATGGCTACACCTTC | CATSGGNYGYTF | NA | TRBD1 | TRBJ1-2 | TRBV6-5
TGTGCCAGTACCCTTCGGGACAGGTTATTCTACGAGCAGTACTTC | CASTLRDRLFYEQYF | NA | TRBD1 | TRBJ2-7 | TRBV19
TGTGCTAGTGGTTTGGTCCGTCTCATGGGGCCCGATTTGAACACTGAAGCTTTCTTT | CASGLVRLMGPDLNTEAFF | NA | NA | TRBJ1-1 | TRBV12-5
TGTGCCAGCAGTTTACGAGGCGGGAGGGCCTACAATGAGCAGTTCTTC | CASSLRGGRAYNEQFF | NA | TRBD2 | TRBJ2-1 | TRBV28